This T cell receptor beta chain originates from a study of cytomegalovirus exposure and HLA in healthy donors. Regarding this clone: The antigen is undetermined.

The CDR3 has 13 residues. In germline, CDR1 is SGDLS, CDR2 YYNGEE. V was cut by 3 bases and J by 3 bases, with 10 bases left in between. In the PCR, 60 Vbeta and 13 Jbeta primers were used. Generated by immunoSEQ multiplex PCR, the TCRdb table keeps only in-frame clones and is missing some. The table has approximately 150,000 clones, around 80% seen once; the top ten hold approximately 1.5%. Overall study findings and caveats: As confirmed in vitro, a few CMV-associated chains were specific for CMV antigens.

Material: PBMCs. The TCR was taken from a man aged 40-49 years in good health and CMV-seronegative. V and J are TRBV9 and TRBJ2-7, with D maybe TRBD2 (6 bases). CDR3 nucleotide sequence: TGTGCCAGCAGCGAGAGTAGCGGCTACGAGCAGTACTTC. This codes for CASSESSGYEQYF. Full variable domain (missing parts from reference TRBV9 and TRBJ2-7): DSGVTQTPKHLITATGQRVTLRCSPRSGDLSVYWYQQSLDQGLQFLIQYYNGEERAKGNILERFSAQQFPDLHSELNLSSLELGDSALYFCASSESSGYEQYFGPGTRLTVT.